Listed below are T cell receptor beta chains from one sample, sequenced in a study of T cell repertoires in aging, cancer and after chemotherapy. A single record per CDR3 protein comes from TCRdb applying MiXCR to the multiplex PCR reads. Among thousands of distinct CDR3 sequences, 40% to 55% were seen once, and the ten largest hold approximately 6.8%. Sample: blood. The receptors derive from a human donor with a blood cancer. CDR3s include the opening cysteine and the closing phenylalanine or tryptophan. The order of the fields is J gene, clone size, D gene, V gene, CDR3 DNA, CDR3 protein. D genes are given only for firm matches. Size is stated for part of the rows, as once, few or many counts, or as a class when the clone is expanded.

j_call: TRBJ2-3
clone_size: NA
d_call: NA
v_call: TRBV27
cdr3_nt: TGTGCCATCAGTGAAATCGCTCAACGGGTATCGCAGTATTTT
cdr3_aa: CAISEIAQRVSQYF

j_call: TRBJ2-5
clone_size: NA
d_call: TRBD2
v_call: TRBV18
cdr3_nt: TGTGCCAGCTCACCACCGGGAGGGAAAGAGACCCAGTACTTC
cdr3_aa: CASSPPGGKETQYF

j_call: TRBJ2-7
clone_size: NA
d_call: TRBD2
v_call: TRBV6-2/TRBV6-3
cdr3_nt: TGTGCCAGCAGTTACTCCGGACTAGTGGGAGGCGAGCAGTACTTC
cdr3_aa: CASSYSGLVGGEQYF

j_call: TRBJ2-2
clone_size: NA
d_call: NA
v_call: TRBV5-1
cdr3_nt: TGCGCCAGCAGCTACTCAGGGGACACCGGGGAGCTGTTTTTT
cdr3_aa: CASSYSGDTGELFF

j_call: TRBJ2-3
clone_size: few
d_call: NA
v_call: TRBV12-3/TRBV12-4
cdr3_nt: TGTGCCAGCAGTAAGACAGCCACAGATACGCAGTATTTT
cdr3_aa: CASSKTATDTQYF

j_call: TRBJ1-6
clone_size: NA
d_call: NA
v_call: TRBV27
cdr3_nt: TGTGCCAGCAGTTTTTCCTTCTCACCCCTCCACTTT
cdr3_aa: CASSFSFSPLHF

j_call: TRBJ1-4
clone_size: few
d_call: NA
v_call: TRBV5-6
cdr3_nt: TGTGCCAGCAGCTTGGCGGGGGCAACTAATGAAAAACTGTTTTTT
cdr3_aa: CASSLAGATNEKLFF

j_call: TRBJ1-2
clone_size: NA
d_call: NA
v_call: TRBV19
cdr3_nt: TGTGCCAGTAACCCTGGGACACGCCGCTATGGCTACACCTTC
cdr3_aa: CASNPGTRRYGYTF

j_call: TRBJ1-4
clone_size: NA
d_call: NA
v_call: TRBV5-1
cdr3_nt: TGCGCCAGCAGCTTGGTGGGAGACAATGAAAAACTGTTTTTT
cdr3_aa: CASSLVGDNEKLFF

j_call: TRBJ2-5
clone_size: few
d_call: TRBD2
v_call: TRBV15
cdr3_nt: TGTGCCACCCGTCCGAGCGGGAATAGAGAGACCCAGTACTTC
cdr3_aa: CATRPSGNRETQYF

j_call: TRBJ2-7
clone_size: NA
d_call: TRBD2
v_call: TRBV12-3/TRBV12-4
cdr3_nt: TGTGCCAGCAGTTTTGGCGGGGGAGCCTACGAGCAGTACTTC
cdr3_aa: CASSFGGGAYEQYF

j_call: TRBJ1-2
clone_size: few
d_call: NA
v_call: TRBV30
cdr3_nt: TGTGCCTGGAGCAGGGGTTTTGGCTACACCTTC
cdr3_aa: CAWSRGFGYTF

j_call: TRBJ2-7
clone_size: NA
d_call: TRBD1
v_call: TRBV6-2/TRBV6-3
cdr3_nt: TGTGCCAGCAGTACAGGGGGCTACGAGCAGTACTTC
cdr3_aa: CASSTGGYEQYF

j_call: TRBJ2-1
clone_size: few
d_call: NA
v_call: TRBV7-9
cdr3_nt: TGTGCCAGCAGCTTAGAGGCTATCTCCGGTGAGCAGTTCTTC
cdr3_aa: CASSLEAISGEQFF

j_call: TRBJ2-2
clone_size: few
d_call: NA
v_call: TRBV19
cdr3_nt: TGTGCCAGTAGTAGACGAGGGCGGGAGAACACCGGGGAGCTGTTTTTT
cdr3_aa: CASSRRGRENTGELFF

j_call: TRBJ1-6
clone_size: few
d_call: NA
v_call: TRBV19
cdr3_nt: TGTGCCAGTAAGAATTCCGGGTCGTACTCACCCCTCCACTTT
cdr3_aa: CASKNSGSYSPLHF

j_call: TRBJ2-7
clone_size: NA
d_call: NA
v_call: TRBV30
cdr3_nt: TGTGCCTGGAGTGCAGGGCAGTTCCACGAGCAGTACTTC
cdr3_aa: CAWSAGQFHEQYF

j_call: TRBJ1-1
clone_size: NA
d_call: NA
v_call: TRBV12-3/TRBV12-4
cdr3_nt: TGTGCCAGCAGTTCATGGGGAGACATGAACACTGAAGCTTTCTTT
cdr3_aa: CASSSWGDMNTEAFF

j_call: TRBJ2-7
clone_size: NA
d_call: NA
v_call: TRBV15
cdr3_nt: TGTGCCACCAGCAGAGGCGGGGCCGGGGAGCAGTACTTC
cdr3_aa: CATSRGGAGEQYF

j_call: TRBJ2-1
clone_size: NA
d_call: TRBD2
v_call: TRBV18
cdr3_nt: TGTGCCAGCTCACCACCAGGCCTAGCGGGAGGCAATGAGCAGTTCTTC
cdr3_aa: CASSPPGLAGGNEQFF

j_call: TRBJ2-5
clone_size: NA
d_call: TRBD2
v_call: TRBV5-1
cdr3_nt: TGCGCCAGCAGCTTGATACCAGCGGGGCAAGAGACCCAGTACTTC
cdr3_aa: CASSLIPAGQETQYF

j_call: TRBJ2-5
clone_size: NA
d_call: NA
v_call: TRBV20-1
cdr3_nt: TGCAGTGCTAGAGATGGTAGGGACTTAGAGACCCAGTACTTC
cdr3_aa: CSARDGRDLETQYF

j_call: TRBJ2-3
clone_size: few
d_call: TRBD2
v_call: TRBV19
cdr3_nt: TGTGCCAGTAGTACTCCGGGACTAGCGTCCCGAGGCACAGATACGCAGTATTTT
cdr3_aa: CASSTPGLASRGTDTQYF

j_call: TRBJ2-3
clone_size: NA
d_call: TRBD1
v_call: TRBV24-1
cdr3_nt: TGTGCCACCAGTGATTTGGGAACAGGGGGCACAGATACGCAGTATTTT
cdr3_aa: CATSDLGTGGTDTQYF

j_call: TRBJ2-1
clone_size: NA
d_call: TRBD2
v_call: TRBV12-3/TRBV12-4
cdr3_nt: TGTGCCAGCACTTGGACTAGCGGGGGCCATGAGCAGTTCTTC
cdr3_aa: CASTWTSGGHEQFF

j_call: TRBJ2-4
clone_size: NA
d_call: NA
v_call: TRBV5-1
cdr3_nt: TGCGCCAGCAGCCTCGGGAAGGGGGGAGACATTCAGTACTTC
cdr3_aa: CASSLGKGGDIQYF

j_call: TRBJ2-3
clone_size: large
d_call: TRBD2
v_call: TRBV29-1
cdr3_nt: TGCAGCGTTGTCGGGGGGTCGACAGATACGCAGTATTTT
cdr3_aa: CSVVGGSTDTQYF

j_call: TRBJ2-4
clone_size: NA
d_call: TRBD2
v_call: TRBV7-2
cdr3_nt: TGTGCCAGCAGATCAACTAGCGGGGGCAACATTCAGTACTTC
cdr3_aa: CASRSTSGGNIQYF

j_call: TRBJ2-3
clone_size: NA
d_call: TRBD2
v_call: TRBV5-1
cdr3_nt: TGCGCCAGCAGCTTGGTTCTAGCGGGCGATAGCACAGATACGCAGTATTTT
cdr3_aa: CASSLVLAGDSTDTQYF

j_call: TRBJ2-7
clone_size: NA
d_call: TRBD2
v_call: TRBV6-1
cdr3_nt: TGTGCCAGCAGGACTAGCGGGGGTCTGAATTATCGGTCCTACGAGCAGTACTTC
cdr3_aa: CASRTSGGLNYRSYEQYF

j_call: TRBJ2-7
clone_size: once
d_call: NA
v_call: TRBV11-3
cdr3_nt: TGTGCCAGCAGCTTAGTGATCGGGGGAGAGCAGTACTTC
cdr3_aa: CASSLVIGGEQYF

j_call: TRBJ2-2
clone_size: NA
d_call: NA
v_call: TRBV12-3/TRBV12-4
cdr3_nt: TGTGCCAGCAGCCCCAGAGTAGAGCGGAGCTTAGGTGGGGAGCTGTTTTTT
cdr3_aa: CASSPRVERSLGGELFF

j_call: TRBJ2-7
clone_size: NA
d_call: NA
v_call: TRBV7-2
cdr3_nt: TGTGCCAGCAGCTCCGGCCAGGGGCCTTACGAGCAGTACTTC
cdr3_aa: CASSSGQGPYEQYF

j_call: TRBJ1-5
clone_size: NA
d_call: NA
v_call: TRBV20-1
cdr3_nt: TGCAGTGCTAGACCCGCGGGGGGGCCCCAGCATTTT
cdr3_aa: CSARPAGGPQHF

j_call: TRBJ1-6
clone_size: NA
d_call: NA
v_call: TRBV6-5
cdr3_nt: TGTGCCAGCAGTTACTCGAAACGGGCCGATAATTCACCCCTCCACTTT
cdr3_aa: CASSYSKRADNSPLHF

j_call: TRBJ1-4
clone_size: NA
d_call: NA
v_call: TRBV5-6
cdr3_nt: TGTGCCAGCAGCGCCCGAACAGGGTCGGGTAATGAAAAACTGTTTTTT
cdr3_aa: CASSARTGSGNEKLFF

j_call: TRBJ2-1
clone_size: NA
d_call: NA
v_call: TRBV14
cdr3_nt: TGTGCCAGCAGCCCCCCCATGGCATACTCCTACAATGAGCAGTTCTTC
cdr3_aa: CASSPPMAYSYNEQFF

j_call: TRBJ1-1
clone_size: few
d_call: TRBD1
v_call: TRBV5-6
cdr3_nt: TGTGCCAGCAGCGGACAGGGTAACACTGAAGCTTTCTTT
cdr3_aa: CASSGQGNTEAFF

j_call: TRBJ2-1
clone_size: NA
d_call: TRBD1
v_call: TRBV18
cdr3_nt: TGTGCCAGGTCACCCTCCCGGGACAGGTTATACAATGAGCAGTTCTTC
cdr3_aa: CARSPSRDRLYNEQFF

j_call: TRBJ2-1
clone_size: NA
d_call: TRBD1
v_call: TRBV14
cdr3_nt: TGTGCCAGCAGCTCGGGACAGGGCGCCTACAATGAGCAGTTCTTC
cdr3_aa: CASSSGQGAYNEQFF

j_call: TRBJ2-3
clone_size: medium-sized
d_call: NA
v_call: TRBV30
cdr3_nt: TGTGCCTGGAGTGTCGGACGGACAGATACGCAGTATTTT
cdr3_aa: CAWSVGRTDTQYF